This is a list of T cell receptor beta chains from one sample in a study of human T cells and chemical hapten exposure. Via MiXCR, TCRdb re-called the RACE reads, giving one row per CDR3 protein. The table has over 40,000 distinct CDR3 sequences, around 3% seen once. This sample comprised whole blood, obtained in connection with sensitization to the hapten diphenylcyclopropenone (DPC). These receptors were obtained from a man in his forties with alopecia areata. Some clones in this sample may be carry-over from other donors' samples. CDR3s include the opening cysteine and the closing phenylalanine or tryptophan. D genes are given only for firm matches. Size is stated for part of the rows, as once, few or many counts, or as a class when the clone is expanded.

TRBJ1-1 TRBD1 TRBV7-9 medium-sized TGTGCCAGCAGCGTCAACAGGGGGCACGGCACTGAAGCTTTCTTT CASSVNRGHGTEAFF
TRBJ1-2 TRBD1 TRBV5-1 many TGCGCCAGCAGCCCGAGATCCGGGACAGTCGGCTACACCTTC CASSPRSGTVGYTF
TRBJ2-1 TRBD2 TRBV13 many TGTGCCAGCAGCTTGGGGACTAGCGGGAGGAATGAGCAGTTCTTC CASSLGTSGRNEQFF
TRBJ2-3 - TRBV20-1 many TGCAGTGCACCGACTAGATTAACGGGCACAGATACGCAGTATTTT CSAPTRLTGTDTQYF
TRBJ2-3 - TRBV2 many TGTGCCAGCAGTGAAGACCCTGGCGGACACTCCACAGATACGCAGTATTTT CASSEDPGGHSTDTQYF
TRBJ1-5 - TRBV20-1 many TGCAGTGCTAGGGACACCGGGACCTACAATCAGCCCCAGCATTTT CSARDTGTYNQPQHF
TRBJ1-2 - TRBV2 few TGTGCCACCGGGAAAGGGGTCACCTATGGCTACACCTTC CATGKGVTYGYTF
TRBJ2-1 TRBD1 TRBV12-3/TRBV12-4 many TGTGCCAGCAGCCGGGACAGGCCACCGTCCTACAATGAGCAGTTCTTC CASSRDRPPSYNEQFF
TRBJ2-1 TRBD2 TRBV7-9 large TGTGCCAGCAGCTCTACTAGCGGGAATGAGCAGTTCTTC CASSSTSGNEQFF
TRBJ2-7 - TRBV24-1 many TGTGCCACCAGTGATTTATACGAGCAGTACTTC CATSDLYEQYF
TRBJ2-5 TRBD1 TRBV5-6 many TGTGCCAGCAGCCGTGGGGACAGGGGGCGCGAAGAGACCCAGTACTTC CASSRGDRGREETQYF
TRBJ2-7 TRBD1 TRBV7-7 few TGTGCCAGCAGCTTAGCGGAACAGGGGAATATCGACGAGCAGTACTTC CASSLAEQGNIDEQYF
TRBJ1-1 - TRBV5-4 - TGTGCCAGCAGCTCCCATATGGGAGTAGCTTTCTTT CASSSHMGVAFF
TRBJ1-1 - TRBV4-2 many TGTGCCAGCAGCCACACTGAAGCTTTCTTT CASSHTEAFF
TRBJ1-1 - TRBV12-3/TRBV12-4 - TGTGCCAGCAGTTCCGGTGGGGGTTGGGACACTGAAGCTTTCTTT CASSSGGGWDTEAFF
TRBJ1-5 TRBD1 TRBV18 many TGTGCCAGCTCAAAAGGACAGGTCAGCAATCAGCCCCAGCATTTT CASSKGQVSNQPQHF
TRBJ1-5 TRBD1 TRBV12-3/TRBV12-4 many TGTGCCAGCAGTCACACTGACAGGGCGAAACAGCCCCAGCATTTT CASSHTDRAKQPQHF
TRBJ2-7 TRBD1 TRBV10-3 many TGTGCCGTTCTCGTTGGACAGGGGACTTCCTACGAGCAGTACTTC CAVLVGQGTSYEQYF
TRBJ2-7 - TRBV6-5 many TGTGCCAGCAGCCCCGCCGGGCGCTACGAGCAGTACTTC CASSPAGRYEQYF
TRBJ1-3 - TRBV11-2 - TGTGCCAGCAGCCCCCGATGGGGAACTGGAAACACCATATATTTT CASSPRWGTGNTIYF
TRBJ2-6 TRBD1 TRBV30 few TGTGCCTGGACCCCAAGGGTGGGGACAGGGGATGGCTCTGGGGCCAACGTCCTGACTTTC CAWTPRVGTGDGSGANVLTF
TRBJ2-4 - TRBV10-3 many TGTGCCATCATCCAGGGACTAGCCAAAAACATTCAGTACTTC CAIIQGLAKNIQYF
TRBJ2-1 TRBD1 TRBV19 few TGTGCCAGTAGTATAGTCTGGGACAGGTTCGACAATGAGCAGTTCTTC CASSIVWDRFDNEQFF
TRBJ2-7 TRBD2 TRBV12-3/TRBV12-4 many TGTGCCAGCAGTCCTGCTAGGACTAGCGGCTCCTACGAGCAGTACTTC CASSPARTSGSYEQYF
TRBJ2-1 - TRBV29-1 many TGCAGCGCCCTATACAATGAGCAGTTCTTC CSALYNEQFF
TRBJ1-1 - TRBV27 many TGTGCCAGCAGTTTTTCGGGATGGACTGAAGCTTTCTTT CASSFSGWTEAFF
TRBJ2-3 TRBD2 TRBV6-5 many TGTGCCAGCAGCCCCTCCGGGACTAGCGGGAGGGCGAGCACAGATACGCAGTATTTT CASSPSGTSGRASTDTQYF
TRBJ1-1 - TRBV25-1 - TGTGCCAGCAGTGAATATCCGAACACTGAAGCTTTCTTT CASSEYPNTEAFF
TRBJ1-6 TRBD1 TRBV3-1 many TGTGCCAGCAGTCACCCTCAAACAGGGGTGGGGAGTTCACCCCTCCACTTT CASSHPQTGVGSSPLHF
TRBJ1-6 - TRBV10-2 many TGCGCCAGCAGGCGGGGAGACAGCAATTCACCCCTCCACTTT CASRRGDSNSPLHF
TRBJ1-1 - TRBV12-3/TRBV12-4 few TGTGCCAGCAGTCCCCAACCGGACACTGAAGCTTTCTTT CASSPQPDTEAFF
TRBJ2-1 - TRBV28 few TGTGCCAGCAGTTCCGGGAGTAGCAATGAGCAGTTCTTC CASSSGSSNEQFF
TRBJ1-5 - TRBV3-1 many TGTGCCAGCAGCCAAGGGGCCAATCAGCCCCAGCATTTT CASSQGANQPQHF
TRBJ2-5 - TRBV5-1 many TGCGCCAGCAGCTTGGTCACAGAAGAGACCCAGTACTTC CASSLVTEETQYF
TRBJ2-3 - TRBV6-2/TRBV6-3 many TGTGCCAGCAGTTACTTAACCACAGATACGCAGTATTTT CASSYLTTDTQYF
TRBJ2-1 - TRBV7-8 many TGTGCCAGCAGCTTAGGTAGCGGAGGGGCCTACAATGAGCAGTTCTTC CASSLGSGGAYNEQFF
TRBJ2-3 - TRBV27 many TGTGCCAGCAGTTTATCGCGGTTACCTAGCACAGATACGCAGTATTTT CASSLSRLPSTDTQYF
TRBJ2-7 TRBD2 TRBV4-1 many TGCGCCAGCAGCCAAGGGTGGCGGGAGGGCCCGACCTACGAGCAGTACTTC CASSQGWREGPTYEQYF
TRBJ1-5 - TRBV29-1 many TGCAGCGCTGGGGGGGGTAGCAATCAGCCCCAGCATTTT CSAGGGSNQPQHF
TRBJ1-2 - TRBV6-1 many TGTGCCAGCAGTGGCAGGAACTATGGCTACACCTTC CASSGRNYGYTF